This TCR beta chain was recorded in a study of cytomegalovirus exposure and HLA in healthy donors (dated by TCRdb to about 2017). Describing the broader study: According to an earlier analysis of 450 to 650 of the donors, 150 million to 200 million T cells yielded roughly 110 million unique TCR beta sequences and approximately 280 Gb of sequence data. On average, about 240,000 unique TCR beta nucleotide sequences were sequenced per donor among a few hundred genotyped donors of the cohort, with roughly 18% of those sequences being non-productive. Typing coverage differed by locus: A, B, C, DRB1 and DQB1 were typed in about 620-630 donors, DQA1 in 500 to 550, DPA1 in 600 to 610, and DPB1 in just under 490. Every repertoire in the discovery cohort had been generated on one and the same sequencing platform. Both class I and class II loci were covered by HLA typing, at four-digit resolution. To study patterns of TCR occurrence, a later analysis re-analyzed previously published TCR beta repertoires from 500 to 850 donors and added high-resolution HLA genotyping. Along with the roughly 700-subject first cohort, a separate validation cohort of some 130 different subjects was used. Approximately 300 gigabases of sequencing data and about 92 million unique TCR sequences made up an early release that covered fewer than 650 HLA-typed donors. Donor age, sex, ethnicity and CMV serostatus were collected together with the repertoire data. In a later genetic analysis, genome-wide SNP genotypes for about three fifths of the roughly 670 donors were used, and that subset was treated as a discovery cohort. Roughly five DR-DQ haplotypes were handled as single units for association and clustering because linkage in the cohort was strong. The genetic ancestry cluster associated with self-reported Caucasian donors included about four fifths of the 398 genotyped donors. The study profiled the T cell repertoires of around 700 subjects by immunosequencing and related them to cytomegalovirus serostatus. The study combined high-throughput TCR immunosequencing, statistical association of individual TCRs with disease status, and machine learning to predict cytomegalovirus infection status. The study aimed to test whether signatures of past pathogen exposure could be identified by cataloging public T cell receptors. Rather than using new phenotypic data, the later analysis identified candidate immune exposures from TCR beta sequences and from how often those sequences occurred across donors. An earlier analysis of roughly 580 of the donors used high-throughput TCR beta sequencing to judge whether each TCR beta V gene segment behaved as functional or pseudogenic. Beyond this particular receptor, the publication reports: The earlier analysis of about 600 of the donors excluded fewer than 20 rarely observed V segments, including chromosome 9 orphons, because counts were too low. Some IMGT-functional V segments, including TRBV6-2 and TRBV6-3, could not be distinguished by the 87-base-pair reads and were therefore excluded. A later analysis associated roughly 17,000 TCR beta sequences with specific HLA alleles at a false discovery rate of 0.05. A cluster of highly shared sequence variants was judged likely to be a technical artifact of the sequencing pipeline. Broadly in line with IMGT annotations, most TCR beta V segments showed up in productive rearrangements about 87% or about 30% of the time in an earlier analysis of under 700 of the donors. The cohort was sequenced for TCR beta chains only, and without alpha or paired-chain data the features that could be detected were limited. In a later analysis, several top co-occurrence clusters were reported to appear linked to parvovirus B19, influenza, CMV and Epstein-Barr virus. Presence/absence analyses assumed roughly uniform sequencing depth across donors, an assumption that may not hold. According to a later genetic analysis, donors in an Asian-associated ancestry cluster had fewer N-insertions in productive TCRs than the roughly 700-donor mean. Linkage disequilibrium might explain the correlated functional status among segregating V segments, but an unknown experimental factor could not be excluded. CMV serostatus was the only immune exposure information available for the cohort. A further reported finding was that TCR beta sequences accurately predicted the HLA-A and HLA-B alleles for most subjects in the first cohort. Because HLA typing was unavailable for some donors at each locus, only the typed subset was used in association tests. In a later analysis, most CMV-associated TCR beta chains were found to appear HLA-restricted, with HLA associations seemingly driven largely by CMV exposure. A total of about 180 TCR beta chains were listed by the study as associated with cytomegalovirus. Cytomegalovirus status was reported to be diagnosed by the classifier with high specificity and sensitivity in both the original and validation cohorts. In a later analysis, TCR association rates were found to vary across HLA loci, with the most associated TCRs seen for DRB1 alleles and the fewest for HLA-C alleles. In vitro tests confirmed that three of the cytomegalovirus-associated TCR beta chains recognize cytomegalovirus antigens. When HLA alleles, especially DR and DQ, strongly co-occurred, TCR associations were difficult to assign to individual alleles. It was suggested by the authors that the approach could potentially be generalized to other disease states and immunological phenotypes. A later analysis found that HLA-associated TCR beta chains were more clonally expanded and had lower generation probabilities than equally common non-associated chains. While some public TCRs were present in many individuals, most TCR sequences turned up only very rarely across donors. A later genetic analysis associated a missense DCLRE1C variant with V-gene and J-gene trimming of TCR beta chains, and an independent cohort replicated the association.

Details on this clone: The antigen this receptor binds is unknown. No base qualities exist here, and no much larger clone lies one base off it.

The cohort consisted of hundreds of healthy bone marrow donors. At the time of sampling, all cohort members were nominally healthy, though unrecorded immune exposures were likely present. The donor tested CMV seropositive and was one of the 289 seropositive cohort members. Each donor provided a peripheral blood sample, and peripheral blood mononuclear cells were used for TCR beta sequencing. The Qiagen DNeasy Blood Extraction Kit was used to extract genomic DNA from the blood cell samples. V trim: 6 bases; J trim: 5 bases; unmatched bases: 3. The cysteine opens and the phenylalanine closes a CDR3 of 13 amino acids. CDR3 DNA is the only sequence kept; it has 39 bases, read in frame from the first base. CDR1 and CDR2 (MNHNS, SASEGT) derive from the germline V gene. The library was made by the immunoSEQ multiplex PCR assay. For the multiplex PCR, a mixture combining 60 forward primers for TCR Vbeta segments and 13 reverse primers for TCR Jbeta segments was used. The CDR3 region of rearranged TCR beta genes was amplified from genomic DNA with a multiplex PCR assay. Amplified TCR beta libraries were sequenced as 87-base-pair reads on the Illumina HiSeq System. Concerning the study's data processing: A later analysis counted about 80 million unique TCR beta chains across the 550 to 700 repertoires, and around 12 million of these chains were shared by at least two donors. Raw reads were error-corrected and collapsed into unique sequences with a nearest-neighbor algorithm that merged closely related sequences to remove PCR and sequencing errors. CDR3 sequences were aligned to IMGT reference sequences to assign V, D and J gene segments. For a sequence to be retained, at least a six-nucleotide match to both a V gene segment and a J gene segment was required. A rearrangement counted as productive if the CDR3 had no stop codons and remained in frame with V and J, and every other rearrangement counted as non-productive. Following IMGT convention, CDR3 was defined as the stretch from the second conserved V-encoded cysteine up to the conserved J-encoded phenylalanine. In an earlier analysis of more than 550 of the donors, sequences lacking an unambiguous match to a single V gene segment were excluded. In an earlier analysis of approximately 610 of the donors, V segments were called functional above 56.7% productive rearrangements and were called segregating when the between-donor standard deviation exceeded 5%. A statistical classification framework was built for diagnosing cytomegalovirus status from the catalog of TCR beta chain sequences. V and J gene assignment, in a later analysis, came from comparing TCR nucleotide sequences with IMGT/GENE-DB human TR gene sequences. A later analysis assigned CDR3 sequences and most-parsimonious VDJ recombination scenarios with the TCRdist pipeline. In a later analysis, each TCR beta chain was defined by its CDR3 amino acid sequence together with its V-gene family, and reads without a unique V-gene family were excluded. To address suspected cross-contamination and a sequencing artifact, a later analysis removed over 500 highly shared, low-generation-probability nucleotide sequences. In a later analysis, a clonal expansion index for each public chain was calculated from normalized within-repertoire ranks of inferred template counts. In a later analysis, generation probabilities were computed with a VDJ recombination model fitted to out-of-frame rearrangements, and the resulting probabilities were checked against IGoR. In a later analysis, hypergeometric tests were used to score TCR-TCR, TCR-HLA and TCR-CMV co-occurrence, with a repertoire-size bias correction applied to TCR pairs. In a later analysis, false discovery rates were estimated by permuting HLA or CMV assignments 20 times. In a later analysis, co-occurring TCRs were grouped using DBSCAN, with TCRdist sequence similarity added in when clustering inside HLA-allele-positive subsets. Repertoires with fewer than 30,000 or more than 120,000 public chains were left out of co-occurrence clustering, as were about 5 repertoires with anomalous nucleotide sharing. TCRdb retrieved this table from immuneACCESS and kept in-frame rearrangements only. Not all clones are present; in checked studies, unresolved V genes account for under half, and no reason is known for the remainder. That table supplies the V and J calls and clone size; D and trimming were determined from the DNA. The table for this sample lists around 300,000 clones; around four fifths of them were counted only once. In total, the top ten clones hold approximately 2% of the sample.

Rearrangement joined TRBV6-1 to TRBJ2-5; 10 bases in the middle match TRBD1. The sequence derives from a woman between 35 and 50 years old in good health and CMV-seropositive. The sequenced sample was PBMCs. The CDR3 has the sequence CASRRDRGETQYF. DNA sequence: TGTGCCAGCAGAAGGGACAGGGGCGAGACCCAGTACTTC.